These 2 T cell receptor beta chains originate from one sample sequenced in a study of blood T cell repertoires in COVID-19. TCRdb's copy holds only in-frame clones and misses some; the assay was immunoSEQ multiplex PCR. This table holds about 130,000 clones, under 90% found once. Material: peripheral blood. These receptors were obtained from a woman between 55 and 75 years old with acute or convalescent COVID-19.

The CDR3 DNA sequence: TGTGCCAGCAGCTTAGGGAGGACAGGGAGAACAGATACGCAGTATTTT. Translated, it gives CASSLGRTGRTDTQYF. The chain uses TRBV5-4 and TRBJ2-3, with TRBD1 matching over 8 bases. Looked up from germline, CDR1 is SGHNT and CDR2 is YYREEE (reference sequence). CDR3 length: 16 residues. Losses at the gene ends were 2 bases for V and 3 bases for J; bases not matched to a gene: 8.

The chain employs TRBV7-9 and TRBJ1-1, with TRBD1 as a possible D gene (5 bases). Deletions cut 7 bases from V and 4 bases from J, with 13 bases between. CDR3 length: 13 amino acids. From germline, CDR1 is SEHNR and CDR2 FQNEAQ (reference sequence). The CDR3 DNA is TGTGCCAGCAATCAGGGCTCGGGCACTGAAGCTTTCTTT. It translates to CASNQGSGTEAFF.